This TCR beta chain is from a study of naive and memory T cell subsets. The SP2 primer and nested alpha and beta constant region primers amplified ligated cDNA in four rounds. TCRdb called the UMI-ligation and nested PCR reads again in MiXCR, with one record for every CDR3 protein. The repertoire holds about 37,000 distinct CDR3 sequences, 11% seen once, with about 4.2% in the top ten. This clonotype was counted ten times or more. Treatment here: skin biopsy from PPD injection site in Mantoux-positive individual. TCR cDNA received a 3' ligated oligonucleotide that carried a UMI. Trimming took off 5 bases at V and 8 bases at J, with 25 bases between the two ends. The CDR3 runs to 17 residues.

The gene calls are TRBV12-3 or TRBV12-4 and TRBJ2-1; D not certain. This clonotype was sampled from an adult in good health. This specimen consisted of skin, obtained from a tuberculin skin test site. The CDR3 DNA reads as TGTGCCAGCAGTCCGGTGAGACTGGACGTAGGTATCCATGAGCAGTTCTTC. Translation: CASSPVRLDVGIHEQFF.